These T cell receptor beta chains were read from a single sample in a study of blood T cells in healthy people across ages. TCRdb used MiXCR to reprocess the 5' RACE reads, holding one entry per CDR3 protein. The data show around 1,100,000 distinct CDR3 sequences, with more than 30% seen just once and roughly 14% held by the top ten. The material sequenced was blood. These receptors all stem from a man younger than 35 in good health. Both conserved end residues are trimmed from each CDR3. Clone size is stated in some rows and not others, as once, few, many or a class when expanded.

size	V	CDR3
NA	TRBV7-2	ASSLEAQKEAF
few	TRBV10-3	AIRISDRGNTEAF
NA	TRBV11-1	ASRMDRGSYNSPLH
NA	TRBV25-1	ASNNGTAVNEQF
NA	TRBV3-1	ASSQGVVGYTEAF
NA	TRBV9	ASSPEDREITEAF
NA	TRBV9	ASSVGRGPLTGELF
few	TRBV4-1	ASSENEDRRYGYT
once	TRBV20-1	SASLPAGGGFEKLF
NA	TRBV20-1	SASAPGSNQPQH
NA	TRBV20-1	SAEPPPTGFKYGYT
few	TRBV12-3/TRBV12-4	ASSQVAGGSYEQY
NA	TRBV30	AWSNSYTDTQY
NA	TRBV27	ASSSLSQGVESVLNEKLF
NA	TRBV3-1	ASSQASGGVYGYT
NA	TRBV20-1	SASGARTTYNSPLH
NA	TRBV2	ASSEDVVEDGYT
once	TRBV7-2	ASSSTGTRDQGYT
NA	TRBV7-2	ASSLHRATEAF
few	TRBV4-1	ASSQDPLLAGEANEQF
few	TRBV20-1	SATGTGTSYEQY
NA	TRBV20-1	SASNSRLTGGEGYT
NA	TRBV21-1	ASSEAAGLPGDTQY
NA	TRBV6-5	ASSPVTSGEETQY
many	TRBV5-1	ASSLDRSNYGYT
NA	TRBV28	ASSTGTGEATDTQY
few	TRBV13	ASATRSSYNEQF